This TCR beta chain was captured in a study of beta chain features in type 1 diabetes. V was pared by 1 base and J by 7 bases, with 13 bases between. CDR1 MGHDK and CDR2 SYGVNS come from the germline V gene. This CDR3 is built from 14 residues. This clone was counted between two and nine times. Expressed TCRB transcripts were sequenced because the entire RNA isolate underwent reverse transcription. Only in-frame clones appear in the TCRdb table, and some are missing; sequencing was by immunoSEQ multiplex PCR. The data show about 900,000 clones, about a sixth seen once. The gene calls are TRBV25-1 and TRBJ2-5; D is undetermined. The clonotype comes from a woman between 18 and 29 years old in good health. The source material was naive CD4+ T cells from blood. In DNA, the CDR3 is TGTGCCAGCAGTGAATTTGGATTAGAGATGACCCAGTACTTC. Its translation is CASSEFGLEMTQYF.